This T cell receptor beta chain was recorded in a study of cytomegalovirus exposure and HLA in healthy donors. Sequencing was performed with immunoSEQ multiplex PCR; in TCRdb, only in-frame clones are kept and a portion is missing. Of fewer than 350,000 clones listed, 88% are singletons. The V end lost 5 bases, the J end lost 3 bases, and 11 bases lay between the germline ends. The CDR3 has 14 amino acids. Germline V gene sequence: CDR1 MNHEY, CDR2 SMNVEV (reference sequence). The chain uses TRBV27 and TRBJ1-5, with D unresolved. The TCR comes from a young woman in good health and CMV-seronegative. The sample taken for sequencing was PBMCs. The CDR3 DNA reads as TGTGCCAGCAGTAAGGGAGAAAACAATCAGCCCCAGCATTTT. Translating it yields CASSKGENNQPQHF.